The rows below give T cell receptor beta chains drawn from one sample of a study of cytomegalovirus exposure and HLA in healthy donors. The table came from immunoSEQ multiplex PCR; TCRdb's copy has only in-frame clones and leaves some out. This sample has 150,000 to 200,000 clones, with 75% to 90% found just once. Material: PBMCs. These TCRs come from a male donor in good health and CMV-seropositive. Both conserved end residues are part of each CDR3. The order of the fields is V gene, D gene, clone size, J gene, CDR3 DNA, CDR3 protein. The D gene is left open where the match is weak. Not all rows give a size; the values are once, few, many and, for expanded clones, a class.

v_call: TRBV30
d_call: TRBD1
clone_size: -
j_call: TRBJ2-7
cdr3_nt: TGTGCCTGGAGTGCAACAACAGGGGGCCACGAGCAGTACTTC
cdr3_aa: CAWSATTGGHEQYF

v_call: TRBV15
d_call: -
clone_size: -
j_call: TRBJ2-3
cdr3_nt: TGTGCCACCAGCAGGGGACTCGGGGGAGATACGCAGTATTTT
cdr3_aa: CATSRGLGGDTQYF

v_call: TRBV28
d_call: TRBD1
clone_size: -
j_call: TRBJ1-5
cdr3_nt: TGTGCCACCCGGACAGGGGCCCAGCCCCAGCATTTT
cdr3_aa: CATRTGAQPQHF

v_call: TRBV6-1
d_call: -
clone_size: -
j_call: TRBJ2-3
cdr3_nt: TGTGCCAGTGGGAACAGTCGGGGAGATACGCAGTATTTT
cdr3_aa: CASGNSRGDTQYF

v_call: TRBV5-1
d_call: -
clone_size: -
j_call: TRBJ2-7
cdr3_nt: TGCGCCAGCAGCTTGGGCACAGGCGGAAGTAGCTACGAGCAGTACTTC
cdr3_aa: CASSLGTGGSSYEQYF

v_call: TRBV11-2
d_call: TRBD2
clone_size: -
j_call: TRBJ2-7
cdr3_nt: TGTGCCAGCAGCTTAGTTAGGGCCGGGGGGAGGGCGTACGAGCAGTACTTC
cdr3_aa: CASSLVRAGGRAYEQYF

v_call: TRBV28
d_call: TRBD2
clone_size: -
j_call: TRBJ2-4
cdr3_nt: TGTGCCAGCAGTGTCTCACGGGGGGGAAACATTCAGTACTTC
cdr3_aa: CASSVSRGGNIQYF

v_call: TRBV5-1
d_call: -
clone_size: -
j_call: TRBJ2-7
cdr3_nt: TGCGCCAGCAGCTTCAATTCAGCGGGCCCTTACGAGCAGTACTTC
cdr3_aa: CASSFNSAGPYEQYF

v_call: TRBV13
d_call: -
clone_size: -
j_call: TRBJ2-5
cdr3_nt: TGTGCCAGCAGCCCGTTTGCGTGGGAGACCCAGTACTTC
cdr3_aa: CASSPFAWETQYF

v_call: TRBV7-9
d_call: -
clone_size: once
j_call: TRBJ2-3
cdr3_nt: TGTGCCAGCAGCTTATCCGGAGTGGCAGATACGCAGTATTTT
cdr3_aa: CASSLSGVADTQYF

v_call: TRBV25-1
d_call: -
clone_size: -
j_call: TRBJ2-7
cdr3_nt: TGTGCCAGCAGTGGACGAGGTCCCGAGCAGTACTTC
cdr3_aa: CASSGRGPEQYF

v_call: TRBV27
d_call: TRBD2
clone_size: few
j_call: TRBJ2-3
cdr3_nt: TGTGCCAGCAGTTTCCCGGGAGGAGATACGCAGTATTTT
cdr3_aa: CASSFPGGDTQYF

v_call: TRBV6-5
d_call: TRBD1
clone_size: -
j_call: TRBJ2-2
cdr3_nt: TGTGCCAGCAGTTACTCGACAGGGGTCACCGGGGAGCTGTTTTTT
cdr3_aa: CASSYSTGVTGELFF

v_call: TRBV6-1
d_call: -
clone_size: few
j_call: TRBJ2-5
cdr3_nt: TGTGCCAGCAGTGGGGGACAGTTGGAGGGGGAGACCCAGTACTTC
cdr3_aa: CASSGGQLEGETQYF

v_call: TRBV6-1
d_call: -
clone_size: -
j_call: TRBJ2-3
cdr3_nt: TGTGCCAGCAGTGAATCGCAGGCTAGCACAGATACGCAGTATTTT
cdr3_aa: CASSESQASTDTQYF

v_call: TRBV2
d_call: TRBD1
clone_size: few
j_call: TRBJ2-3
cdr3_nt: TGTGCCAGATCAGGGACAGGGCTAACAGATACGCAGTATTTT
cdr3_aa: CARSGTGLTDTQYF

v_call: TRBV5-1
d_call: -
clone_size: -
j_call: TRBJ2-3
cdr3_nt: TGCGCCAGCAGCTTCGAAGGAGATCTAGCCCGATCAAACACAGATACGCAGTATTTT
cdr3_aa: CASSFEGDLARSNTDTQYF

v_call: TRBV6-1
d_call: -
clone_size: -
j_call: TRBJ1-1
cdr3_nt: TGTGCCAGTCAGCAACAGGGCCTGAACACTGAAGCTTTCTTT
cdr3_aa: CASQQQGLNTEAFF

v_call: TRBV5-4
d_call: TRBD2
clone_size: -
j_call: TRBJ2-7
cdr3_nt: TGTGCCAGCAGCCTATCGCGCGGGGGGGGCTCCGAGCAGTACTTC
cdr3_aa: CASSLSRGGGSEQYF

v_call: TRBV18
d_call: -
clone_size: -
j_call: TRBJ1-5
cdr3_nt: TGTGCCAGCTCACCACCAGGGAGCTATAGCAATCAGCCCCAGCATTTT
cdr3_aa: CASSPPGSYSNQPQHF

v_call: TRBV5-1
d_call: TRBD1
clone_size: once
j_call: TRBJ2-5
cdr3_nt: TGCGCCAGCAGCTTTGGGACAGGGGAAGAGACCCAGTACTTC
cdr3_aa: CASSFGTGEETQYF

v_call: TRBV4-1
d_call: TRBD1
clone_size: -
j_call: TRBJ1-3
cdr3_nt: TGCGCCAGCAGCCAAGGGCGGGACAGCCTCTCTGGAAACACCATATATTTT
cdr3_aa: CASSQGRDSLSGNTIYF

v_call: TRBV19
d_call: -
clone_size: -
j_call: TRBJ2-6
cdr3_nt: TGTGCCAGTGGCCAGGCGGGGAGATTCTCTGGGGCCAACGTCCTGACTTTC
cdr3_aa: CASGQAGRFSGANVLTF

v_call: TRBV9
d_call: TRBD2
clone_size: few
j_call: TRBJ2-2
cdr3_nt: TGTGCCAGCAGCCTGACGAGCGGGGGAACATCTGACGTCGGGGAGCTGTTTTTT
cdr3_aa: CASSLTSGGTSDVGELFF

v_call: TRBV18
d_call: -
clone_size: -
j_call: TRBJ1-2
cdr3_nt: TGTGGCAGCTCACCGGACAGCGTCTATGGCTACACCTTC
cdr3_aa: CGSSPDSVYGYTF

v_call: TRBV5-1
d_call: -
clone_size: -
j_call: TRBJ1-1
cdr3_nt: TGCGCCAGCAGCTTGATTGCAGGGGTGCTGAACACTGAAGCTTTCTTT
cdr3_aa: CASSLIAGVLNTEAFF

v_call: TRBV28
d_call: -
clone_size: -
j_call: TRBJ1-3
cdr3_nt: TGTGCCAGCAGTTCCATCCTATCTGGAAACACCATATATTTT
cdr3_aa: CASSSILSGNTIYF

v_call: TRBV11-3
d_call: -
clone_size: -
j_call: TRBJ1-1
cdr3_nt: TGTGCCAGCAGGTACAACATGAACACTGAAGCTTTCTTT
cdr3_aa: CASRYNMNTEAFF

v_call: TRBV5-1
d_call: TRBD2
clone_size: -
j_call: TRBJ2-3
cdr3_nt: TGCGCCAGCAGCTTGGGCTCTAGCGGGAGTTTCGCAGATACGCAGTATTTT
cdr3_aa: CASSLGSSGSFADTQYF

v_call: TRBV28
d_call: -
clone_size: -
j_call: TRBJ2-7
cdr3_nt: TGTGCCAGCAGTTTAGACTGGCGCTCCTACGAGCAGTACTTC
cdr3_aa: CASSLDWRSYEQYF

v_call: TRBV27
d_call: -
clone_size: -
j_call: TRBJ1-1
cdr3_nt: TGTGCCAGCAGTCAGTGGGGCGGGGGTACTGAAGCTTTCTTT
cdr3_aa: CASSQWGGGTEAFF

v_call: TRBV7-9
d_call: -
clone_size: -
j_call: TRBJ2-1
cdr3_nt: TGTGCCAGCGACCGACTATTTTCCTACAATGAGCAGTTCTTC
cdr3_aa: CASDRLFSYNEQFF

v_call: TRBV10-3
d_call: TRBD2
clone_size: -
j_call: TRBJ2-1
cdr3_nt: TGTGCCATCAGTGGGACTAGCGGGTCCTACAATGAGCAGTTCTTC
cdr3_aa: CAISGTSGSYNEQFF

v_call: TRBV27
d_call: TRBD2
clone_size: -
j_call: TRBJ2-1
cdr3_nt: TGTGCCAGCAGTTTCTCAATAGGACTAGCGGGAGTATTAGAGGGCAATGAGCAGTTCTTC
cdr3_aa: CASSFSIGLAGVLEGNEQFF

v_call: TRBV7-2
d_call: TRBD2
clone_size: -
j_call: TRBJ2-5
cdr3_nt: TGTGCCAGCAGCTCCCTAGCGGGAGTTCTAGAGACCCAGTACTTC
cdr3_aa: CASSSLAGVLETQYF

v_call: TRBV19
d_call: TRBD2
clone_size: -
j_call: TRBJ2-5
cdr3_nt: TGTGCCAGTAGCCATCCCCCTAGCGGGGGATTCCAAGAGACCCAGTACTTC
cdr3_aa: CASSHPPSGGFQETQYF

v_call: TRBV7-8
d_call: -
clone_size: -
j_call: TRBJ1-6
cdr3_nt: TGTGCCAGCAGCTTTACAGAAGGACCCCTCCACTTT
cdr3_aa: CASSFTEGPLHF

v_call: TRBV14
d_call: TRBD1
clone_size: -
j_call: TRBJ1-5
cdr3_nt: TGTGCCAGCAGCCGTCGGACAGGGGGGCATCAGCCCCAGCATTTT
cdr3_aa: CASSRRTGGHQPQHF

v_call: TRBV30
d_call: TRBD1
clone_size: -
j_call: TRBJ1-4
cdr3_nt: TGTGCCCAAAGGGGACAGGGGGCCGAAAAACTGTTTTTT
cdr3_aa: CAQRGQGAEKLFF

v_call: TRBV5-5
d_call: TRBD1
clone_size: once
j_call: TRBJ1-3
cdr3_nt: TGTGCCAGCAGCACTGGGGACAGGGTCTCTGGAAACACCATATATTTT
cdr3_aa: CASSTGDRVSGNTIYF

v_call: TRBV30
d_call: TRBD2
clone_size: -
j_call: TRBJ2-7
cdr3_nt: TGTGCCTGGAGTCCGGGGGGCTACGAGCAGTACTTC
cdr3_aa: CAWSPGGYEQYF

v_call: TRBV12-1
d_call: -
clone_size: -
j_call: TRBJ1-5
cdr3_nt: TGTGCCAGCAGCGGGGGACCCAGGGGTTATAGCAATCAGCCCCAGCATTTT
cdr3_aa: CASSGGPRGYSNQPQHF

v_call: TRBV5-4
d_call: -
clone_size: -
j_call: TRBJ1-2
cdr3_nt: TGTGCCAGCAGCCGCCAGGGTGGGTTCCTAGGCTATGGCTACACCTTC
cdr3_aa: CASSRQGGFLGYGYTF

v_call: TRBV7-6
d_call: -
clone_size: once
j_call: TRBJ1-3
cdr3_nt: TGTGCCAGCAGCAACCGAGCAGCGGGAAACACCATATATTTT
cdr3_aa: CASSNRAAGNTIYF

v_call: TRBV6-5
d_call: -
clone_size: -
j_call: TRBJ1-5
cdr3_nt: TGTGCCACCCGGGGCGGGGGTGGTAATCAGCCCCAGCATTTT
cdr3_aa: CATRGGGGNQPQHF

v_call: TRBV30
d_call: TRBD2
clone_size: -
j_call: TRBJ2-4
cdr3_nt: TGTGCCTGGATTATAGCGGGAGCTCGAAACATTCAGTACTTC
cdr3_aa: CAWIIAGARNIQYF

v_call: TRBV28
d_call: TRBD1
clone_size: -
j_call: TRBJ2-2
cdr3_nt: TGTGCCAGCAGTTCCCTCGACAGGGCGGACACCGGGGAGCTGTTTTTT
cdr3_aa: CASSSLDRADTGELFF

v_call: TRBV30
d_call: -
clone_size: -
j_call: TRBJ2-3
cdr3_nt: TGTGCCTGGCGCTCGGAGGGTACGCAGTATTTT
cdr3_aa: CAWRSEGTQYF

v_call: TRBV7-6
d_call: TRBD2
clone_size: -
j_call: TRBJ2-3
cdr3_nt: TGTGCCAGCAGCTTAGTAAGCGGGAGTACAGATACGCAGTATTTT
cdr3_aa: CASSLVSGSTDTQYF

v_call: TRBV9
d_call: TRBD2
clone_size: few
j_call: TRBJ2-5
cdr3_nt: TGTGCCAGCAGCGTAGGGCTAGCGGGAGCAAGGGGAGAGACCCAGTACTTC
cdr3_aa: CASSVGLAGARGETQYF

v_call: TRBV19
d_call: TRBD2
clone_size: few
j_call: TRBJ2-5
cdr3_nt: TGTGCCAGTAGTAACGTGCTAGCGGGGACCTTGGGGGAGACCCAGTACTTC
cdr3_aa: CASSNVLAGTLGETQYF

v_call: TRBV5-1
d_call: -
clone_size: -
j_call: TRBJ2-4
cdr3_nt: TGCGCCAGCAGCTTGTCCTTAGAGGGATTGGGCATTCAGTACTTC
cdr3_aa: CASSLSLEGLGIQYF

v_call: TRBV5-5
d_call: -
clone_size: -
j_call: TRBJ2-5
cdr3_nt: TGTGCCAGCAGTCACAGGGACGCGGAGACCCAGTACTTC
cdr3_aa: CASSHRDAETQYF

v_call: TRBV28
d_call: -
clone_size: -
j_call: TRBJ2-7
cdr3_nt: TGTGCCAGTAGTACGTCAGGAGGTGAGCAGTACTTC
cdr3_aa: CASSTSGGEQYF

v_call: TRBV5-1
d_call: -
clone_size: few
j_call: TRBJ2-1
cdr3_nt: TGCGCCAGCAGCTACGGGAGCGCAAAGTCAGCAAATGAGCAGTTCTTC
cdr3_aa: CASSYGSAKSANEQFF